This T cell receptor beta chain was obtained from a study of cytomegalovirus exposure and HLA in healthy donors. Study at large: Early released data comprised about 90 million unique TCRs from HLA-typed donors.

As for this clone: Its specificity is unknown.

Findings and caveats of the study: According to the study, 160 or so TCR beta chains were cytomegalovirus-associated.

Although they were nominally healthy when sampled, donors likely had unrecorded immune exposures. V lost 0 bases and J lost 3, with 17 bases in between. In germline, CDR1 is KGHSH, CDR2 LQKENI. CDR3 size: 17 residues. PCR employed 60 Vbeta and 13 Jbeta primers. Sequencing was performed with immunoSEQ multiplex PCR; in TCRdb, only in-frame clones are kept and a portion is missing. This repertoire shows 70,000 to 80,000 clones, roughly four fifths found once; its top ten account for 1.9%. This sequence originates from a young man in good health and CMV-seronegative. The V and J genes are TRBV18 and TRBJ1-1; perhaps TRBD1 as D (6 bases). The material sequenced was PBMCs. The CDR3 DNA is TGTGCCAGCTCACCACCAACAGGGCAAGTTTTATACACTGAAGCTTTCTTT. Its translation: CASSPPTGQVLYTEAFF. Full variable domain (remainder filled in from reference TRBV18 and TRBJ1-1): NAGVMQNPRHLVRRRGQEARLRCSPMKGHSHVYWYRQLPEEGLKFMVYLQKENIIDESGMPKERFSAEFPKEGPSILRIQQVVRGDSAAYFCASSPPTGQVLYTEAFFGQGTRLTVV.